This record concerns one T cell receptor (beta chain) sequence. Its antigen remains unidentified. cDNA molecules carried unique molecular identifiers, and template switching added a universal primer site. TCRdb ran MiXCR on the 5' RACE reads and lists one entry per CDR3 protein. The sample contains more than 1.5 million distinct CDR3 sequences, around 33% of which appear only once. This entry is derived from a study of identical twins. Every sampled donor was Caucasian and healthy. Overall study findings and caveats: Weaker excess twin sharing was seen among beta out-of-frame sequences. Out-of-frame alpha sequences that twins shared showed excess low generation probability.

The clonotype was recovered from a newborn girl in good health. Sequencing was done on a sample of cord blood.

CDR3 protein: CASSVEGFSYEQYF. The CDR3 DNA is TGTGCCAGCAGCGTAGAAGGGTTCTCCTACGAGCAGTACTTC. This chain links TRBV9 with TRBJ2-7; D is ambiguous. CDR3 length: 14 residues. V lost 0 bases to trimming and J lost 0 bases, with 7 bases between them. Germline loops: CDR1 SGDLS, CDR2 YYNGEE.